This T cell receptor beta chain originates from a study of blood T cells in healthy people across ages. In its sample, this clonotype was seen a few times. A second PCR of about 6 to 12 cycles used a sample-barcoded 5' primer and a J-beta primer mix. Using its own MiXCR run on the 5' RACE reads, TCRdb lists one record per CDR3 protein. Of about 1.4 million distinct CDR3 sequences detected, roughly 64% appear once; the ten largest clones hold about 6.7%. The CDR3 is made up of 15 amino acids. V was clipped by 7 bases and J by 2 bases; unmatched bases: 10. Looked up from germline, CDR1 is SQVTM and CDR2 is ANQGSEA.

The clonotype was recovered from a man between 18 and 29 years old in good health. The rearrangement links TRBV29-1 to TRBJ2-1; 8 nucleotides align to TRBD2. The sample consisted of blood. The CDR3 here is CSAVRAGATYNEQFF. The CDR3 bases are TGCAGCGCTGTACGAGCGGGAGCTACCTACAATGAGCAGTTCTTC.